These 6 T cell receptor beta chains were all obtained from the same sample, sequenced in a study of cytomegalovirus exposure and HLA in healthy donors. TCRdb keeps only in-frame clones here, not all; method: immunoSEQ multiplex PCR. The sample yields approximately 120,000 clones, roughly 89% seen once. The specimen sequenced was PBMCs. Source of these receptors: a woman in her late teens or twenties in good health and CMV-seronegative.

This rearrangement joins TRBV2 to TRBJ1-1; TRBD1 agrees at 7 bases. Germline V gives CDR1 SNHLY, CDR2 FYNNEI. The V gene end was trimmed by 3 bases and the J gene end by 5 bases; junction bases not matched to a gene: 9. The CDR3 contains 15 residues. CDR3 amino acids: CASSEVRGRGTEAFF. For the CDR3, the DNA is TGTGCCAGCAGTGAGGTGAGGGGGCGCGGGACTGAAGCTTTCTTT.

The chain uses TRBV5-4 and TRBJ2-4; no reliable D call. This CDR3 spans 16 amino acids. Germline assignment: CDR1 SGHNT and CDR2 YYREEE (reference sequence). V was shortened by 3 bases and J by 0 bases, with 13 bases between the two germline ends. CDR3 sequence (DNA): TGTGCCAGCAGCTACCCCTGGCGGCAAGCCAAAAACATTCAGTACTTC. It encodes CASSYPWRQAKNIQYF.

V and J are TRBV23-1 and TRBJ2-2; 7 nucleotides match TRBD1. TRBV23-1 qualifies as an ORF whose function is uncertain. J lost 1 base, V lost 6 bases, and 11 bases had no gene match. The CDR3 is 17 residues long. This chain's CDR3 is CASSGRPGGENTGELFF. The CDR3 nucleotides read TGCGCCAGCAGCGGGCGCCCAGGGGGTGAGAACACCGGGGAGCTGTTTTTT.

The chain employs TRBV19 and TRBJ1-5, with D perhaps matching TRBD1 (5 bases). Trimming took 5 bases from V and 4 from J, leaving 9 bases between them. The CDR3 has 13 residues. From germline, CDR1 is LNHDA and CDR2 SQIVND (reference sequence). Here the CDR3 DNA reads TGTGCCAGTAGTGTGGGGCGGAATCAGCCCCAGCATTTT. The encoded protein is CASSVGRNQPQHF.

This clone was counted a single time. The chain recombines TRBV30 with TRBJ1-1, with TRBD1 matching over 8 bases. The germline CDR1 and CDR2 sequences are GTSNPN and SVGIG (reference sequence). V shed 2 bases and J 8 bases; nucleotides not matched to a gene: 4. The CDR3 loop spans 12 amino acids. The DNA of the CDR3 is TGTGCCTGGAGTTCATCAGGGGGCGAAGCTTTCTTT. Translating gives CAWSSSGGEAFF.

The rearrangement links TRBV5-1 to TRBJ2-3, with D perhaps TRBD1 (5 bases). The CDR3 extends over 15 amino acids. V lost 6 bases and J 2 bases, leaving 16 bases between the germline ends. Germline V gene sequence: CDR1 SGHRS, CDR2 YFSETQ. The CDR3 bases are TGCGCCAGCAACATAGACAGTCCTTACACAGATACGCAGTATTTT. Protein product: CASNIDSPYTDTQYF.